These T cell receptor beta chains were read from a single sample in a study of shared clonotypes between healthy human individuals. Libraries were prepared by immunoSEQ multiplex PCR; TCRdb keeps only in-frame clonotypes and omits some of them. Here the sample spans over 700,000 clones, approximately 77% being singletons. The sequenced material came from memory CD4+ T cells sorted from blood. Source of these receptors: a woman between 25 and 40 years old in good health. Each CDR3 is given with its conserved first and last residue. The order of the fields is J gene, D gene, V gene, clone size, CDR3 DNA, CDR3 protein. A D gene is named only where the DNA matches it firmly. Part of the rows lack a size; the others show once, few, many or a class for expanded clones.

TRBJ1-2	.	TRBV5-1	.	TGCGCCAGCAGCTTATCAGGGGACTATGGCTACACCTTC	CASSLSGDYGYTF
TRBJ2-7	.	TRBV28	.	TGTGCCAGCTCGAGACAGAGTTACGAGCAGTACTTC	CASSRQSYEQYF
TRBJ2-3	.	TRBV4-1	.	TGCGCCAGCAGCTTTCGACAGAGTAGCACAGATACGCAGTATTTT	CASSFRQSSTDTQYF
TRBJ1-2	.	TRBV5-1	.	TGCGCCAGCAGCTTTGGTGGCGGAGATGGCTACACCTTC	CASSFGGGDGYTF
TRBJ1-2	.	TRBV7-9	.	TGTGCCAGCAGCTTTAACTCTCCTGGCTATGGCTACACCTTC	CASSFNSPGYGYTF
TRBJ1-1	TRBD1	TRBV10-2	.	TGCGCCAGCGGACTTAACAGGGGGGGGGACACTGAAGCTTTCTTT	CASGLNRGGDTEAFF
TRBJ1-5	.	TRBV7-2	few	TGTGCCAGCAGCTTAAAGACAGGTCAGCCCCAGCATTTT	CASSLKTGQPQHF
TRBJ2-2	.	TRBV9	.	TGTGCCAGCAGCCTTTCCGGCGCGCCGACCACCGGGGAGCTGTTTTTT	CASSLSGAPTTGELFF
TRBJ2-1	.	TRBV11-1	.	TGTGCCAGCAGCGCCCTCGTGGTTAGCGGTAATGAGCAGTTCTTC	CASSALVVSGNEQFF
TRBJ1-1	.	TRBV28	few	TGTGCCAGCAGTCCTAGGCCGGGCACTGAAGCTTTCTTT	CASSPRPGTEAFF
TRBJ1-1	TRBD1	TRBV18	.	TGTGCCAGCTCAGATCAGGGGGCTGGGGGTTACACTGAAGCTTTCTTT	CASSDQGAGGYTEAFF
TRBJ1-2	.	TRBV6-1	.	TGTGCCAGCTTTCAGGCTAACTATGGCTACACCTTC	CASFQANYGYTF
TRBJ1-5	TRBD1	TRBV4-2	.	TGTGCCAGCCAGGACAGGGATAGCAATCAGCCCCAGCATTTT	CASQDRDSNQPQHF
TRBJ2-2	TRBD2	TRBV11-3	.	TGTGCCAGCAGCTTAGGCGGGAGGGCCGGCGGGGAGCTGTTTTTT	CASSLGGRAGGELFF
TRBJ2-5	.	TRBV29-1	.	TGCAGCGTTGGCGAGTCGTTGAGGGAGACCCAGTACTTC	CSVGESLRETQYF
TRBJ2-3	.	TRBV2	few	TGTGCCAGCAGTTTTGGCAGGGGCGCAGATACGCAGTATTTT	CASSFGRGADTQYF
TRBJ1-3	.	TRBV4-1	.	TGCGCCAGCAGCCGGGGAAGTGATAGAAACACCATATATTTT	CASSRGSDRNTIYF
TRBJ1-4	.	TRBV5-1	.	TGCGCCAGCAGCTTGGCCTCGACAGCAACTAATGAAAAACTGTTTTTT	CASSLASTATNEKLFF
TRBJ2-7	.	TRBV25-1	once	TGTGCCAGCAGTGGGGACCCTACAAACTACGAGCAGTACTTC	CASSGDPTNYEQYF
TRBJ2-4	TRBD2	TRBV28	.	TGTGCCAGCAGTTTACCCGGCGTGGCGGGAGGGAACATTCAGTACTTC	CASSLPGVAGGNIQYF